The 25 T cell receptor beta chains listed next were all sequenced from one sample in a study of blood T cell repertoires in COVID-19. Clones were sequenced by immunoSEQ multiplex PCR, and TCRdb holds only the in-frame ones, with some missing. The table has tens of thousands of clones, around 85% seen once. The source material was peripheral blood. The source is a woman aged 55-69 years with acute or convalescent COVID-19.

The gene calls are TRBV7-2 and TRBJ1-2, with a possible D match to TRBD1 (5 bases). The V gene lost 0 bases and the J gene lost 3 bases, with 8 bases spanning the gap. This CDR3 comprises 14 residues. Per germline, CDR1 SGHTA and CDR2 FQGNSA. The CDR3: CASSLAVGDYGYTF. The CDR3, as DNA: TGTGCCAGCAGCTTAGCGGTAGGGGACTATGGCTACACCTTC.

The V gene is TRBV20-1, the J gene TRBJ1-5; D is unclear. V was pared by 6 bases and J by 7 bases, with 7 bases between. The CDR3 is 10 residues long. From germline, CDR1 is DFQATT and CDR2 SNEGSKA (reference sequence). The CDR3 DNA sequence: TGCAGTGCGGCGGGACAGCCCCAGCATTTT. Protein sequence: CSAAGQPQHF.

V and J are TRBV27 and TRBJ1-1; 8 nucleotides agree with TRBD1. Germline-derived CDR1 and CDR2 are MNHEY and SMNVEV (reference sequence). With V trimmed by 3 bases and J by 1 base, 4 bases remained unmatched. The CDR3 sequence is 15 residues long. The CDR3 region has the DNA TGTGCCAGCAGTTTCCGACAGGGGTGGAACACTGAAGCTTTCTTT. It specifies CASSFRQGWNTEAFF.

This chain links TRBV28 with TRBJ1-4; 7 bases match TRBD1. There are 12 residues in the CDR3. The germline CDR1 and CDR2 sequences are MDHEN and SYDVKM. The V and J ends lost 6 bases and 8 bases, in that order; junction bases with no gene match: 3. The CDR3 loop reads CASRGTEEKLFF. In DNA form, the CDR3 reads TGTGCCAGCAGGGGGACAGAAGAAAAACTGTTTTTT.

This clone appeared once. CDR3 in DNA: TGTGCCAGCAGTCGACTAGCGGGAGGCCCAGATACGCAGTATTTT. Encoded protein: CASSRLAGGPDTQYF. The J gene is TRBJ2-3, the V gene TRBV28; 13 bases match TRBD2. The CDR3 runs 15 residues. Germline assignment: CDR1 MDHEN and CDR2 SYDVKM. Trimming took 5 bases from V and 4 from J; bases not matched to a gene: 3.

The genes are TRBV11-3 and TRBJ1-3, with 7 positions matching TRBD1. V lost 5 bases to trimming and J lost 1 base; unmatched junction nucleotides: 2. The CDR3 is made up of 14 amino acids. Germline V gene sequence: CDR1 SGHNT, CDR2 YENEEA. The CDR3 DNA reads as TGTGCCAGCAGCGCGACAGGGTCTGGAAACACCATATATTTT. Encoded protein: CASSATGSGNTIYF. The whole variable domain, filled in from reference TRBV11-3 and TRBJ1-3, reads EAGVVQSPRYKIIEKKQPVAFWCNPISGHNTLYWYLQNLGQGPELLIRYENEEAVDDSQLPKDRFSAERLKGVDSTLKIQPAELGDSAVYLCASSATGSGNTIYFGEGSWLTVV.

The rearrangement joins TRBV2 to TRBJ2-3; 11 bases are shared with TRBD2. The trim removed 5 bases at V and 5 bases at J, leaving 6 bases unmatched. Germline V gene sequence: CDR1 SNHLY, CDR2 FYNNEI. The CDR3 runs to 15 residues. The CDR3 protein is CASSLSGGAIDTQYF. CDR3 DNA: TGTGCCAGCAGTCTTAGCGGGGGGGCAATAGATACGCAGTATTTT.

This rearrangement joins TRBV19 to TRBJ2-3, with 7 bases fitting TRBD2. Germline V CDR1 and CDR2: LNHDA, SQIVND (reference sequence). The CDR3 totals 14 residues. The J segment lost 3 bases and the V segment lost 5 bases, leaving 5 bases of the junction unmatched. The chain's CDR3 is CASSPTSSTDTQYF. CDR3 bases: TGTGCCAGTAGTCCGACTAGCTCTACAGATACGCAGTATTTT.

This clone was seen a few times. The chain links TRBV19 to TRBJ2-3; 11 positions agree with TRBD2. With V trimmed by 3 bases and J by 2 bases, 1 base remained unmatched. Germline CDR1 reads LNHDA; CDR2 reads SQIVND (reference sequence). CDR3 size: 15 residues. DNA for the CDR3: TGTGCCAGTAGTATGACTAGCGGGGACACAGATACGCAGTATTTT. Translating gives CASSMTSGDTDTQYF.

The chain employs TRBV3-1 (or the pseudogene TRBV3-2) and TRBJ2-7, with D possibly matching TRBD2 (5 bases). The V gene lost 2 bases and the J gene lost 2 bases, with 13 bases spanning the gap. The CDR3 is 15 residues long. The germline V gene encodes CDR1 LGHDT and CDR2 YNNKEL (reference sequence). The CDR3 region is CASSQTSRGTYEQYF. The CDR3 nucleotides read TGTGCCAGCAGCCAAACGTCACGGGGAACCTACGAGCAGTACTTC.

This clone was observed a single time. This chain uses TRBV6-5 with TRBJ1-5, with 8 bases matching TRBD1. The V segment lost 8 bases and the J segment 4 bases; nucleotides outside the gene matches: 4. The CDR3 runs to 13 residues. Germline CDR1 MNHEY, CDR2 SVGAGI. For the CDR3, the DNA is TGTGCCAGCTTGCGGACAGGGAATCAGCCCCAGCATTTT. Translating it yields CASLRTGNQPQHF.

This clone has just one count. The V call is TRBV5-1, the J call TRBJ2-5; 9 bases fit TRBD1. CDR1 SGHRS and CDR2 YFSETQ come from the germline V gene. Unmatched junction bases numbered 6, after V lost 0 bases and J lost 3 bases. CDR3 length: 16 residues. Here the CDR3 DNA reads TGCGCCAGCAGCTTGGCCTCCGGGACAGGGAAAGAGACCCAGTACTTC. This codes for CASSLASGTGKETQYF.

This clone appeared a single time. CDR3 nucleotides: TGTGCCAGCAGCCCACGGACTAGCGGGAGGAAGACCCAGTACTTC. Amino acids: CASSPRTSGRKTQYF. The rearrangement joins TRBV3-1 (or the pseudogene TRBV3-2) to TRBJ2-5; 14 bases agree with TRBD2. The germline CDR1 and CDR2 sequences are LGHDT and YNNKEL (reference sequence). The CDR3 has 15 residues. V dropped 4 bases and J dropped 6; count of bases not matched to a gene: 4.

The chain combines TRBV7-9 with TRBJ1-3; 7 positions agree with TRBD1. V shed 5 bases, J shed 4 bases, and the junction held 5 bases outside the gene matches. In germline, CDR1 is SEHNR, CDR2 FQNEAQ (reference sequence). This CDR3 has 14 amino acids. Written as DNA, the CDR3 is TGTGCCAGCAGCCTACAGGGGCGCGGAAACACCATATATTTT. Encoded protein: CASSLQGRGNTIYF.

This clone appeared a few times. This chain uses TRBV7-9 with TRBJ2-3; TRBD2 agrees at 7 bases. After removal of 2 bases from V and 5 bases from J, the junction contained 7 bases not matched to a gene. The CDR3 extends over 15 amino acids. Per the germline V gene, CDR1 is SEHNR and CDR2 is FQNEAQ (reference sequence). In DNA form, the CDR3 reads TGTGCCAGCAGCTTATTAGTAACGGGGGGAGATACGCAGTATTTT. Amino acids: CASSLLVTGGDTQYF.

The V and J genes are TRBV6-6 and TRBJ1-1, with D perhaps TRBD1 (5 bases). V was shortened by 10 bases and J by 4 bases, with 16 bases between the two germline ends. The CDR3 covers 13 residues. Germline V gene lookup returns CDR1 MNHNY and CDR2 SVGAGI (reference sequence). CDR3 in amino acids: CATAQGLGTEAFF. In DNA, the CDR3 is TGTGCCACCGCCCAGGGTTTAGGCACTGAAGCTTTCTTT.

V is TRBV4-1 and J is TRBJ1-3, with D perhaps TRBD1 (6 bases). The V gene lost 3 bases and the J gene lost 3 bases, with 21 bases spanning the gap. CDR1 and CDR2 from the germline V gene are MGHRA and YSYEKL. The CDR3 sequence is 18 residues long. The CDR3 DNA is TGCGCCAGCAGCCAGGTTCACATTACAGGGAGTGATGGAAACACCATATATTTT. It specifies CASSQVHITGSDGNTIYF.

The chain's CDR3 is CASSFSGTVEKLFF. CDR3 nucleotides: TGTGCCAGCAGCTTCTCCGGGACAGTTGAAAAACTGTTTTTT. The gene calls are TRBV5-6 and TRBJ1-4; the match to TRBD1 covers 7 bases. The CDR3 is 14 residues long. The ends lost 2 bases at V and 7 bases at J; junction bases unmatched: 5. Germline CDR1 reads SGHDT; CDR2 reads YYEEEE.

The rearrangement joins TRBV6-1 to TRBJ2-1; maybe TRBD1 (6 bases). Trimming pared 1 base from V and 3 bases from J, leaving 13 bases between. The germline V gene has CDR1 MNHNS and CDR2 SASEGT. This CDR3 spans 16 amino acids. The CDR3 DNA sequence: TGTGCCAGCAGTGAAGGGGGGCTAGCAGGCTACAATGAGCAGTTCTTC. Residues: CASSEGGLAGYNEQFF.

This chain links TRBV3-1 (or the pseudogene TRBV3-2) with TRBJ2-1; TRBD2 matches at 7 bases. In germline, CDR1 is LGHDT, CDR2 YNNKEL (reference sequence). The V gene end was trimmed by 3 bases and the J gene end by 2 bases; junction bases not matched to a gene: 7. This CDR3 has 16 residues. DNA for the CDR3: TGTGCCAGCAGCCAGGCACTAGCGCGTGCCTACAATGAGCAGTTCTTC. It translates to CASSQALARAYNEQFF.

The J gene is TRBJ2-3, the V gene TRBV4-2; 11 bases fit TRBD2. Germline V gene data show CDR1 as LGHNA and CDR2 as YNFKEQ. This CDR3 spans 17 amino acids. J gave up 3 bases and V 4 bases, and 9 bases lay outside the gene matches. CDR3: CASSRTLTSGGTDTQYF. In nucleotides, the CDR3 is TGTGCCAGCAGCCGAACCTTAACTAGCGGGGGAACAGATACGCAGTATTTT.

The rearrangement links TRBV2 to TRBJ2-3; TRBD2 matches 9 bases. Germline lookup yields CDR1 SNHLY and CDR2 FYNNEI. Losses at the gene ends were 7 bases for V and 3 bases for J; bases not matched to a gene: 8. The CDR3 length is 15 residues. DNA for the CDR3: TGTGCCAGCACCCTCAGCGGGGGGTTTACAGATACGCAGTATTTT. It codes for CASTLSGGFTDTQYF.

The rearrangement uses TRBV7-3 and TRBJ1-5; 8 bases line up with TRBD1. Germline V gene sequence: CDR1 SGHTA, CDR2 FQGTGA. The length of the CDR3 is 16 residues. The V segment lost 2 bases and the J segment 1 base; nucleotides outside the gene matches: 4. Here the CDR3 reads CASSLPQGASNQPQHF. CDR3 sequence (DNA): TGTGCCAGCAGCTTACCTCAGGGGGCGAGCAATCAGCCCCAGCATTTT.

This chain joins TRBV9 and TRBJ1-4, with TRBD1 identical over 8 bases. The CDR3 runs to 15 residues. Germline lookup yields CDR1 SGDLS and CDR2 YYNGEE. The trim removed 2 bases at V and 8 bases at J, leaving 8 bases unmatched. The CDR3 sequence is CASSVGGQGGEKLFF. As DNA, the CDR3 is TGTGCCAGCAGCGTTGGAGGACAGGGAGGAGAAAAACTGTTTTTT.

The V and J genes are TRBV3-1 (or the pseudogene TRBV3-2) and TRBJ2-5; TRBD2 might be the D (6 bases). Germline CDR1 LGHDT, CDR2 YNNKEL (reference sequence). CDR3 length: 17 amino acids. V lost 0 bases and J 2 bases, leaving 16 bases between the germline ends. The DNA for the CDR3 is TGTGCCAGCAGCCAAGACGCGGCTAGCGCAAGTCAAGAGACCCAGTACTTC. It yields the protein CASSQDAASASQETQYF.